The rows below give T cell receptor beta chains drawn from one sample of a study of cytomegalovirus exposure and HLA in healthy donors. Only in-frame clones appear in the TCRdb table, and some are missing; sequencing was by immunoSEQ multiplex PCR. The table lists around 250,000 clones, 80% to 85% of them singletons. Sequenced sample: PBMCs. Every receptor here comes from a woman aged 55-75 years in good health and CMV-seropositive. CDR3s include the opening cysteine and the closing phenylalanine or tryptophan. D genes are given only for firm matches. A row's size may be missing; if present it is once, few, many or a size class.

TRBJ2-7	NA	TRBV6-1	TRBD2	CAGGGGRAPEQYF	TGTGCCGGGGGGGGAGGGAGGGCCCCCGAGCAGTACTTC
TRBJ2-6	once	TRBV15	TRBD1	CATSGTDRGRSGANVLTF	TGTGCCACCAGCGGTACGGACAGGGGGCGGTCCGGGGCCAACGTCCTGACTTTC
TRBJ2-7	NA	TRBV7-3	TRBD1	CASSPPGQGVYEQYF	TGTGCCAGCAGCCCACCCGGACAGGGGGTGTACGAGCAGTACTTC
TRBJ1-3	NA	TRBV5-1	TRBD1	CASSLDRAGNTIYF	TGCGCCAGCAGCTTAGACAGGGCCGGAAACACCATATATTTT
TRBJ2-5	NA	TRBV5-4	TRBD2	CASRPSGEETQYF	TGTGCCAGCAGGCCTAGCGGGGAAGAGACCCAGTACTTC
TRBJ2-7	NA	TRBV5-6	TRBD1	CASSPRDRPYEQYF	TGTGCCAGCAGCCCCCGGGACAGGCCCTACGAGCAGTACTTC
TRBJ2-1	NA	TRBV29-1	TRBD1	CSVPDRANEQFF	TGCAGCGTCCCCGACAGGGCGAATGAGCAGTTCTTC
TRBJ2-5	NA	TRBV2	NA	CASSALTGAETQYF	TGTGCCAGCAGTGCCTTAACTGGGGCGGAGACCCAGTACTTC
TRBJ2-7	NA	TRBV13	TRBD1	CASSLMGQGSDEQYF	TGTGCCAGCAGCTTAATGGGACAGGGTTCCGACGAGCAGTACTTC
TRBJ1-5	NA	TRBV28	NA	CASVWGRRGQPQHF	TGTGCCAGCGTGTGGGGGAGGCGTGGTCAGCCCCAGCATTTT
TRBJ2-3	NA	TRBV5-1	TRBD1	CASSWGQGSTDTQYF	TGCGCCAGCAGCTGGGGACAGGGAAGCACAGATACGCAGTATTTT
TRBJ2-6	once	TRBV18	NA	CASSPERHTSGANVLTF	TGTGCCAGCTCACCAGAGCGCCATACCTCTGGGGCCAACGTCCTGACTTTC